Included here is one TCR beta chain sequence, with context. Its antigen is not yet known. The sample holds no much larger clone one base away, and base qualities are not on file. The CDR3 measures 12 amino acids from cysteine to phenylalanine. The entry retains the CDR3 DNA only, 36 bases that are in frame from base 1. The germline V gene specifies MNHEY as CDR1 and SVGAGI as CDR2. The germline V end is reduced by 10 bases and the J end by 6 bases; junction bases left unmatched: 8. The data were obtained in a study of beta chain features in type 1 diabetes (dated by TCRdb to between 2017 and 2018). Some background on the complete study: Patients and healthy donors did not differ in mean age, gender distribution, total cell number or subset yield. The study compared TCRB repertoires of sorted circulating CD4+ T cell subsets between recently diagnosed type 1 diabetes patients and matched healthy donors. Whereas all 30 or so donors provided naive and central memory subsets, regulatory and stem cell-like memory subsets were isolated from just 8 patients and roughly 8 healthy donors. Across all samples, roughly 110,000,000 sorted cells were examined, and cell number per subset correlated strongly with RNA yield. Study-wide conclusions, independent of this receptor: A moderate but significant shortening of TCRB CDR3 length was observed in type 1 diabetes patients in all four CD4+ subsets. Because cDNA was sequenced instead of genomic DNA, highly expressing activated cells could be over-represented, though the groups showed no difference in activation or CD3 levels. Fewer insertions and more nucleotide deletions at VDJ recombination sites were observed in patients with type 1 diabetes, implying thymic rearrangement abnormalities. Because small numbers of individuals were included in the HLA sub-analyses, any influence of HLA type on TCRB rearrangement was left unresolved. Naive, central memory and regulatory TCRB repertoires appeared to be more alike among patients than among healthy donors. Shorter templates might have been favored by PCR, but patient and control samples were amplified and corrected together, so both groups would have been affected equally by any skew.

Each donor gave one peripheral blood draw, roughly 0.12 L on average, collected into heparinised tubes. Using a panel that included CD45RO, CCR7, CD25, CD127, CD95 and CD27, naive, central memory, regulatory and stem cell-like memory CD4+ T cells were sorted on a BD FACSAria II. Every sorted population had a purity above 95%. PBMCs were isolated right away by Lymphoprep density gradient centrifugation and were stained directly, without culture. Samples were stained and sorted in pairs, with one healthy donor and one patient per experiment, so that batch effects were minimized. The High Capacity cDNA Reverse Transcription Kit was used to reverse transcribe all of the isolated RNA, meaning that expressed TCRB transcripts were what got sequenced. Deep immunoSEQ sequencing was applied to naive, central memory and regulatory T cell samples, giving an average of about 3.57 million total reads per sample. After sorted cells were lysed in RLT buffer, RNA was extracted with DNase-treated RNeasy Micro or Mini kits, with the choice depending on cell number. To prevent cross-contamination, each cell subset was processed individually, whereas patient and healthy donor samples were processed jointly. TCRB sequences were amplified from cDNA with the immunoSEQ multiplex PCR, producing 87-bp fragments spanning the CDR3 region. Sequencing of the amplicons was performed on the Illumina HiSeq platform. In the original analysis: Synthetic template baselines were used to correct PCR bias computationally, reads within Hamming distance 2 were collapsed together, and singletons that could not be merged were discarded. Reads were aligned against IMGT to assign V, D and J genes, CDR3 length and insertions or deletions at six rearrangement sites. Within each subset, clonotype counts were normalized to sorted cell number, and only after that were true diversity and Gini coefficients computed with the tcR R package. The overlap coefficient, calculated on TCRB nucleotide sequences, was used to quantify repertoire sharing. As a proxy for the pre-selection repertoire, out-of-frame TCRB sequences from naive cells were analyzed. Drawn from immuneACCESS, this table holds only the in-frame rearrangements with V and J called that TCRdb kept. Clones are partly lost; checked studies trace under half to an unresolved V gene and leave the rest unexplained. For V, J and clone size, that table is used; D and trimming come from the DNA. The table for this sample lists approximately 250,000 clones; roughly 11% of them were counted only once. The ten most abundant clones make up approximately 0.017% of the sample.

The V and J genes are TRBV6-5 and TRBJ2-7; 8 junctional bases match TRBD1. What was sequenced was naive CD4+ T cells from blood. This specimen's cell subset or site label, per the study, means: true naive CD4+ T cells. The TCR originated in a man aged 25 to 45 with type 1 diabetes. In nucleotides, the sequence is TGTGCCACGACAGGGGATGGGTTCGAGCAGTACTTC. It specifies CATTGDGFEQYF.